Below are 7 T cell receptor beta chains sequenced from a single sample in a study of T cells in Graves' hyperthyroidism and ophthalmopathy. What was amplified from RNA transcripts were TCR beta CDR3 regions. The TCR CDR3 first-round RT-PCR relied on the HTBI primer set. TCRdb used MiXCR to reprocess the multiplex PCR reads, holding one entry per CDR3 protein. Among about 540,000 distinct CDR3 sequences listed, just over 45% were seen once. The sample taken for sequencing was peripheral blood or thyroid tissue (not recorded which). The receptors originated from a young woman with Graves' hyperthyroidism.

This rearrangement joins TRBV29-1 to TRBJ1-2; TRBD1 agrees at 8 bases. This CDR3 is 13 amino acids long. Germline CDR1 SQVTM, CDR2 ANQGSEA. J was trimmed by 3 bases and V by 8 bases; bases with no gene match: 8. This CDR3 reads CSRGQGLHYGYTF. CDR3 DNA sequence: TGCAGCCGAGGACAGGGACTACACTATGGCTACACCTTC.

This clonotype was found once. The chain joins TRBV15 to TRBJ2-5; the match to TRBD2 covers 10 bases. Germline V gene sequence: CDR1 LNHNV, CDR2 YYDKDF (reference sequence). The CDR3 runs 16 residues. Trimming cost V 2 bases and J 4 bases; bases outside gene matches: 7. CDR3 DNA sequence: TGTGCCACCAGCAGACCACTAGCGGGATATGTAGAGACCCAGTACTTC. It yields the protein CATSRPLAGYVETQYF.

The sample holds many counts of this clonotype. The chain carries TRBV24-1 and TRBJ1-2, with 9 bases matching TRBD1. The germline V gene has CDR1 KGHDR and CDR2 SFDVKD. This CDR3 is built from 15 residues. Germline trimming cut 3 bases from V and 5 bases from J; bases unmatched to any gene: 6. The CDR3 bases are TGTGCCACCAGTGATCCCGAGGACAGGGGTTATGGCTACACCTTC. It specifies CATSDPEDRGYGYTF.

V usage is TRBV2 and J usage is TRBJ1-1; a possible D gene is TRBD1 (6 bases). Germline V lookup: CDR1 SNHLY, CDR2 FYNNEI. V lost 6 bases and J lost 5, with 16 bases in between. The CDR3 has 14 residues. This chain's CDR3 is CASSQSPGATEAFF. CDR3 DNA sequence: TGTGCCAGCAGCCAATCCCCAGGGGCGACTGAAGCTTTCTTT.

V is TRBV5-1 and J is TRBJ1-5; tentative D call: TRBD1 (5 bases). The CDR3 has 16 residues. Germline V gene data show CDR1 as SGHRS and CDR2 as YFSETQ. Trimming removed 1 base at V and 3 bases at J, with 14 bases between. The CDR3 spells CASSLLGTGPNQPQHF. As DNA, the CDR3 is TGCGCCAGCAGCTTGCTCGGAACGGGGCCCAATCAGCCCCAGCATTTT.

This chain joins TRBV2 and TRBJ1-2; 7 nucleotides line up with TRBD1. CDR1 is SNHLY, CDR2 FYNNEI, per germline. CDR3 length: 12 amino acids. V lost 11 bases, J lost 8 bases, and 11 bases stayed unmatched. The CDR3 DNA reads TGTGCCCGCACCGGGACAGTCTTAGGCTACACCTTC. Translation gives CARTGTVLGYTF.

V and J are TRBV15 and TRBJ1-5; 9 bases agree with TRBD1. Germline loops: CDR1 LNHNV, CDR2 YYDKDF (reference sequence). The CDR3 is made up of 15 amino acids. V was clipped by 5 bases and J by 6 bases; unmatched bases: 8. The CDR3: CATSGGQGTGQPQHF. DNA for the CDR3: TGTGCCACCAGCGGAGGACAGGGGACGGGTCAGCCCCAGCATTTT.